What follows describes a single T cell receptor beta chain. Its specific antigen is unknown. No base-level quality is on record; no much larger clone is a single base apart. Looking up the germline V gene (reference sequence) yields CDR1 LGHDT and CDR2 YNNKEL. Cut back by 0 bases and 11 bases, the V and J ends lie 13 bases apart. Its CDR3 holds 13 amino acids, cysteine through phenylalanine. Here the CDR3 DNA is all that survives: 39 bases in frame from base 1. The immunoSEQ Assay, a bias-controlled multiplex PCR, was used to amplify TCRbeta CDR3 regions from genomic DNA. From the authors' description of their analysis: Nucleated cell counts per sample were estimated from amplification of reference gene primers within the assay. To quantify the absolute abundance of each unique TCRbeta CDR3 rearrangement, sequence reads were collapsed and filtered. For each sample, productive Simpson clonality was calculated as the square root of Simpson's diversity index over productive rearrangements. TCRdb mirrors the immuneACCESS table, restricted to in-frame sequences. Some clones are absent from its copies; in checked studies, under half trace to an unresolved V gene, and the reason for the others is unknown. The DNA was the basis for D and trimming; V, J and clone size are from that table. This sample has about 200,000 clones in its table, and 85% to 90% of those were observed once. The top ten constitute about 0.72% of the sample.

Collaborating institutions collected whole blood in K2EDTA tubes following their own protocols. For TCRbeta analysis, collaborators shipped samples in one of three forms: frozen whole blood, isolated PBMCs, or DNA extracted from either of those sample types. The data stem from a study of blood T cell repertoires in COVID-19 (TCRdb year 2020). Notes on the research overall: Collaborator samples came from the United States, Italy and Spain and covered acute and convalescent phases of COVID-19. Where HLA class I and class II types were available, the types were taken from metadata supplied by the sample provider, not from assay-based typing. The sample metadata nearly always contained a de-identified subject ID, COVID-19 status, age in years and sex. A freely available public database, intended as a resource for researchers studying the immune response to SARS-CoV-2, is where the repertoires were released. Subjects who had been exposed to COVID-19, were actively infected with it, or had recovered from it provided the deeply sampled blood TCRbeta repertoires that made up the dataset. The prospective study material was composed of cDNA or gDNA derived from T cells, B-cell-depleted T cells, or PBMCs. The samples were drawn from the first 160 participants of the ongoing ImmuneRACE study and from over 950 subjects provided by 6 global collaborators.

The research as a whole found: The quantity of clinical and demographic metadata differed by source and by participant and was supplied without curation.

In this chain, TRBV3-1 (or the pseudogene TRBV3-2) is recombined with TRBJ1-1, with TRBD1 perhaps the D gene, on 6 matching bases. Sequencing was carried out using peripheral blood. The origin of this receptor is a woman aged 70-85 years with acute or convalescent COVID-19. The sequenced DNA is TGTGCCAGCAGCCAAGAGGGAACAGGGTTGGCTTTCTTT. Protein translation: CASSQEGTGLAFF.